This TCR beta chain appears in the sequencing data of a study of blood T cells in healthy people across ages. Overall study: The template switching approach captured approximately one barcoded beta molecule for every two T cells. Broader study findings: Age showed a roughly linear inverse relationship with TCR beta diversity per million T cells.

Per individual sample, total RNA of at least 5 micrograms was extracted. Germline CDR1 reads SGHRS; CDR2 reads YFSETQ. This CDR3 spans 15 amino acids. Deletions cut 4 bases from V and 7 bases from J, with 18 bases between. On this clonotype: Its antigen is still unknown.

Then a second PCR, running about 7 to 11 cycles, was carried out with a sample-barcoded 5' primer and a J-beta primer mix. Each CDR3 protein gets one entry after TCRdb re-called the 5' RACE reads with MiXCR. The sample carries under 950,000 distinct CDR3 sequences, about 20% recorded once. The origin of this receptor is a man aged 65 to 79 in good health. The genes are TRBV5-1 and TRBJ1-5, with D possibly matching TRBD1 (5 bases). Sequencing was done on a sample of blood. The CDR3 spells CASSPRGEKGQPQHF. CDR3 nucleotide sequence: TGCGCCAGCAGCCCGCGCGGGGAAAAGGGGCAGCCCCAGCATTTT.